This T cell receptor (beta chain) was retrieved from a study of cytomegalovirus exposure and HLA in healthy donors. TCRdb keeps only in-frame clones here, not all; method: immunoSEQ multiplex PCR. The repertoire consists of roughly 120,000 clones, with 88% occurring once and the leading ten covering roughly 1.4%. Looked up from germline, CDR1 is SNHLY and CDR2 is FYNNEI. The CDR3 spans 13 residues. Trimming took 2 bases from V and 7 from J; bases not matched to a gene: 3. The V call is TRBV2, the J call TRBJ2-7, with TRBD2 matching 9 bases. The sequenced material came from PBMCs. This sequence was found in a woman aged 30 to 39 in good health and CMV-seropositive. The CDR3 loop reads CASSESLAGEQYF. CDR3 bases: TGTGCCAGCAGTGAATCGCTAGCGGGGGAGCAGTACTTC. The complete variable domain, with remaining parts taken from reference TRBV2 and TRBJ2-7, reads EPEVTQTPSHQVTQMGQEVILRCVPISNHLYFYWYRQILGQKVEFLVSFYNNEISEKSEIFDDQFSVERPDGSNFTLKIRSTKLEDSAMYFCASSESLAGEQYFGPGTRLTVT.